A selection of T cell receptor beta chains follows, all from one sample in a study of long-term antiretroviral therapy in people with HIV. Assay: immunoSEQ multiplex PCR; the TCRdb copy retains only in-frame clones and omits some. Here the sample spans roughly 29,000 clones, about 96% being singletons. Sample: unsorted PBMCs, taken 6.3 years after starting antiretroviral therapy. The receptors were sampled from a young man with HIV. Each CDR3 is given with its conserved first and last residue. The D gene is left open where the match is weak. Not every row has a clone size; where given, it reads once, few, many or a size class.

v_gene,j_gene,d_gene,abundance,CDR3aa,CDR3nt
TRBV15,TRBJ1-2,-,-,CATSVRGTTNKWGYTF,TGTGCCACCAGCGTCCGGGGGACAACAAACAAATGGGGCTACACCTTC
TRBV6-6,TRBJ1-1,-,medium-sized,CASGGRGGTEAFF,TGTGCCAGCGGAGGGAGGGGGGGCACTGAAGCTTTCTTT
TRBV9,TRBJ2-1,-,-,CASSGGRGSSYNEQFF,TGTGCCAGCAGCGGAGGTCGGGGCAGCTCCTACAATGAGCAGTTCTTC
TRBV9,TRBJ1-3,-,-,CASTVDGFSGNTIYF,TGTGCCAGCACCGTAGACGGCTTCTCTGGAAACACCATATATTTT
TRBV2,TRBJ2-4,TRBD1,-,CASSFDRGKNIQYF,TGTGCCAGCAGTTTCGACAGGGGAAAAAACATTCAGTACTTC
TRBV29-1,TRBJ2-1,-,once,CSVERLVDNEQFF,TGCAGCGTTGAAAGACTAGTCGACAATGAGCAGTTCTTC
TRBV28,TRBJ2-7,TRBD1,-,CASSQTGKYEQYF,TGTGCCAGCAGCCAGACAGGGAAGTACGAGCAGTACTTC
TRBV27,TRBJ2-1,-,-,CASSLSFRGTGNNEQFF,TGTGCCAGCAGTTTATCCTTCAGGGGGACTGGTAATAATGAGCAGTTCTTC
TRBV18,TRBJ2-5,TRBD2,-,CASSRSGGEYGETQYF,TGTGCCAGCTCACGCTCCGGGGGGGAGTATGGAGAGACCCAGTACTTC
TRBV27,TRBJ2-1,TRBD2,-,CASSFGGRALSSYNEQFF,TGTGCCAGCAGTTTTGGCGGGAGGGCCTTGAGCTCCTACAATGAGCAGTTCTTC
TRBV19,TRBJ1-2,-,-,CASSLHGTPGYTF,TGTGCCAGTAGTCTCCACGGGACACCTGGCTACACCTTC
TRBV30,TRBJ1-2,-,-,CAWREPTANYGYTF,TGTGCCTGGCGGGAACCTACAGCTAACTATGGCTACACCTTC
TRBV18,TRBJ2-2,-,-,CASSPSSGELFF,TGTGCCAGCTCACCCTCGTCTGGGGAGCTGTTTTTT
TRBV18,TRBJ2-1,TRBD1,-,CASSLQGAGTYNEQFF,TGTGCCAGCTCACTTCAGGGGGCAGGGACCTACAATGAGCAGTTCTTC
TRBV6-1,TRBJ1-5,-,-,CASSEVGSSNQPQHF,TGTGCCAGCAGTGAAGTGGGAAGTAGCAATCAGCCCCAGCATTTT
TRBV18,TRBJ2-5,-,-,CASSPQGRETQYF,TGTGCCAGCTCACCACAGGGTAGGGAGACCCAGTACTTC
TRBV5-1,TRBJ2-2,TRBD2,-,CASSRTSGSRAGELFF,TGCGCCAGCAGCCGAACTAGCGGGAGTAGGGCCGGGGAGCTGTTTTTT
TRBV5-8,TRBJ1-3,-,-,CASSFGGPGNTIYF,TGTGCCAGCAGCTTTGGGGGACCTGGAAACACCATATATTTT
TRBV30,TRBJ1-4,-,-,CAWSLQGDEKLFF,TGTGCCTGGAGTCTCCAGGGCGATGAAAAACTGTTTTTT
TRBV6-1,TRBJ2-7,TRBD2,-,CASSEGAGGRAWDEQYF,TGTGCCAGCAGTGAAGGGGCCGGCGGGAGGGCCTGGGACGAGCAGTACTTC
TRBV20-1,TRBJ2-3,-,-,CSVGRDTQYF,TGCAGTGTTGGGCGAGATACGCAGTATTTT
TRBV27,TRBJ1-1,-,-,CASSPALNTEAFF,TGTGCCAGCAGCCCGGCTCTGAACACTGAAGCTTTCTTT
TRBV9,TRBJ1-3,TRBD1,-,CASSVESGTGGGNTIYF,TGTGCCAGCAGCGTAGAGTCCGGGACAGGGGGCGGTAACACCATATATTTT
TRBV13,TRBJ2-7,-,-,CASSFWGTYEQYF,TGTGCCAGCAGCTTCTGGGGTACCTACGAGCAGTACTTC
TRBV6-5,TRBJ1-2,-,-,CASSKGYDYTF,TGTGCCAGCAGCAAAGGTTACGACTACACCTTC
TRBV6-4,TRBJ2-2,-,-,CASSPTGTLNTGELFF,TGTGCCAGCAGCCCAACCGGGACTTTGAACACCGGGGAGCTGTTTTTT
TRBV27,TRBJ1-2,TRBD1,once,CASRAWGAGGGSEGYTF,TGTGCCAGCAGAGCTTGGGGGGCAGGGGGCGGGTCGGAGGGCTACACCTTC